The 12 T cell receptor beta chains in this list originate from one sample, sequenced in a study of T cell responses to AZD1222 COVID-19 vaccine. Using immunoSEQ multiplex PCR, the repertoire was profiled, and TCRdb retains in-frame clones only, with some absent. The table shows approximately 110,000 clones, with approximately 85% occurring only once. Sample: peripheral blood, taken on day 0 of AZD1222 vaccination. The receptors shown here come from an adult in good health.

V and J are TRBV5-1 and TRBJ2-3; D remains unclear. The CDR3 covers 14 residues. Germline loops: CDR1 SGHRS, CDR2 YFSETQ. Trimming took 7 bases from V and 0 from J, leaving 12 bases between them. The CDR3 nucleotides are TGCGCCAGCGCCCGAGGCGGTAGCACAGATACGCAGTATTTT. It codes for CASARGGSTDTQYF. Complete variable domain (other parts from reference TRBV5-1 and TRBJ2-3): KAGVTQTPRYLIKTRGQQVTLSCSPISGHRSVSWYQQTPGQGLQFLFEYFSETQRNKGNFPGRFSGRQFSNSRSEMNVSTLELGDSALYLCASARGGSTDTQYFGPGTRLTVL.

The chain joins TRBV6-6 to TRBJ1-6; D is undetermined. The CDR3 runs to 14 residues. V lost 6 bases to trimming and J lost 7 bases, with 13 bases between them. Germline assignment: CDR1 MNHNY and CDR2 SVGAGI (reference sequence). CDR3 sequence: CASSRTSWNSPLHF. The DNA for the CDR3 is TGTGCCAGCAGCCGGACCTCTTGGAATTCACCCCTCCACTTT.

The chain carries TRBV11-3 and TRBJ1-1; TRBD1 agrees at 9 bases. With 3 bases clipped from V and 4 bases from J, the junction kept 12 bases outside the gene matches. The germline V gene has CDR1 SGHNT and CDR2 YENEEA. This CDR3 comprises 17 residues. The CDR3 DNA sequence: TGTGCCAGCAGCTTTTACAGGGGGCGCGGATTGGGCACTGAAGCTTTCTTT. Protein sequence: CASSFYRGRGLGTEAFF.

This sequence joins TRBV5-4 and TRBJ2-5; TRBD2 agrees at 9 bases. The CDR3 contains 16 residues. Germline assignment: CDR1 SGHNT and CDR2 YYREEE (reference sequence). V was clipped by 0 bases and J by 5 bases; unmatched bases: 8. CDR3 nucleotides: TGTGCCAGCAGCTTGGAGCAGCGGGGGGCCGGGGAGACCCAGTACTTC. Residues: CASSLEQRGAGETQYF.

The chain is built from TRBV5-1 and TRBJ1-6; D is uncertain. This CDR3 comprises 15 residues. Per germline, CDR1 SGHRS and CDR2 YFSETQ. V lost 0 bases and J 7 bases, leaving 11 bases between the germline ends. The CDR3 loop is CASSLDGRPNSPLHF. Written as DNA, the CDR3 is TGCGCCAGCAGCTTGGATGGCAGGCCCAATTCACCCCTCCACTTT.

The V call is TRBV2, the J call TRBJ1-5, with D hard to call. The CDR3 extends over 13 amino acids. V was pared by 8 bases and J by 3 bases, with 11 bases between. Germline values: CDR1 SNHLY, CDR2 FYNNEI. CDR3 residues: CASREFPNQPQHF. The DNA of the CDR3 is TGTGCCAGCCGGGAATTCCCCAATCAGCCCCAGCATTTT.

The chain combines TRBV28 with TRBJ1-3; the D gene is possibly TRBD1 (6 bases). The CDR3 is 15 amino acids. The germline gives CDR1 MDHEN, CDR2 SYDVKM. V lost 6 bases and J lost 4, with 16 bases in between. Here the CDR3 DNA reads TGTGCCAGCAGGCCCACAGGGCTTGGAGGAAACACCATATATTTT. It encodes CASRPTGLGGNTIYF.

The chain combines TRBV7-8 with TRBJ1-1; 9 bases align to TRBD1. Trimming removed 5 bases from V and 0 bases from J; junction bases left unmatched: 4. Per germline, CDR1 SGHVS and CDR2 FQNEAQ. The CDR3 is 15 amino acids. DNA of the CDR3: TGTGCCAGCAGCCCCCGGACAGGGGTGAACACTGAAGCTTTCTTT. The encoded protein is CASSPRTGVNTEAFF.

This clone was found once. The V call is TRBV19, the J call TRBJ1-4; D gene uncertain. The V gene's germline CDR1 is LNHDA and CDR2 SQIVND (reference sequence). The CDR3 length is 14 residues. The V gene lost 3 bases and the J gene lost 6 bases, with 11 bases spanning the gap. CDR3: CASSMRWADEKLFF. In DNA, the CDR3 is TGTGCCAGTAGTATGAGGTGGGCGGATGAAAAACTGTTTTTT. The whole variable domain, remainder taken from reference TRBV19 and TRBJ1-4, is DGGITQSPKYLFRKEGQNVTLSCEQNLNHDAMYWYRQDPGQGLRLIYYSQIVNDFQKGDIAEGYSVSREKKESFPLTVTSAQKNPTAFYLCASSMRWADEKLFFGSGTQLSVL.

The J gene is TRBJ2-7, the V gene TRBV6-5; 9 positions agree with TRBD1. Per germline, CDR1 MNHEY and CDR2 SVGAGI. The CDR3 consists of 15 residues. V lost 7 bases to trimming and J lost 0 bases; unmatched junction nucleotides: 7. DNA of the CDR3: TGTGCCAGCAAGAACAGGGGGCCTAGCTCCTACGAGCAGTACTTC. Protein: CASKNRGPSSYEQYF.

V gene TRBV7-8 combines with J gene TRBJ2-7; no firm D call. Germline V lookup: CDR1 SGHVS, CDR2 FQNEAQ. This CDR3 region has 12 residues. Trimming pared 3 bases from V and 3 bases from J, leaving 6 bases between. CDR3 in amino acids: CASSLQNYEQYF. As DNA, the CDR3 is TGTGCCAGCAGCTTGCAGAACTACGAGCAGTACTTC.

The chain carries TRBV19 and TRBJ1-5; the D gene is possibly TRBD1 (5 bases). Germline V lookup: CDR1 LNHDA, CDR2 SQIVND (reference sequence). CDR3 length: 17 amino acids. Trimming took off 3 bases at V and 1 base at J, with 16 bases between the two ends. The CDR3 spells CASSIVGQSISNQPQHF. Here the CDR3 DNA reads TGTGCCAGTAGTATTGTGGGGCAATCCATAAGCAATCAGCCCCAGCATTTT. Together with reference TRBV19 and TRBJ1-5, the CDR3 gives the full variable domain: DGGITQSPKYLFRKEGQNVTLSCEQNLNHDAMYWYRQDPGQGLRLIYYSQIVNDFQKGDIAEGYSVSREKKESFPLTVTSAQKNPTAFYLCASSIVGQSISNQPQHFGDGTRLSIL.